This TCR beta chain was retrieved from a study of cytomegalovirus exposure and HLA in healthy donors. Overall study findings and caveats: The dataset shows that most TCR sequences were rare, while some public TCRs occurred in many donors. Accounts indicate the classifier identified cytomegalovirus status with strong specificity and sensitivity. Confirmation was obtained in vitro that a few CMV-associated chains are specific for CMV antigens. Being productive about 87% or about 30% of the time was typical of most TCR beta V segments in an earlier analysis.

The CDR3 extends over 17 amino acids. Germline V lookup: CDR1 SNHLY, CDR2 FYNNEI. J gave up 0 bases and V 4 bases, and 6 bases lay outside the gene matches. About this clone: Its antigen is still unknown.

The PCR used 60 Vbeta and 13 Jbeta primers. Assay: immunoSEQ multiplex PCR; the TCRdb copy retains only in-frame clones and omits some. Here the sample spans some 120,000 clones, nearly 80% being singletons. What was sequenced was PBMCs. This TCR was sampled from a woman in her thirties or forties in good health and CMV-seronegative. The chain has TRBV2 and TRBJ2-3; 11 positions agree with TRBD2. The CDR3 coding sequence is TGTGCCAGCAGTGCCGGACTAGCGGGCCCTAGCACAGATACGCAGTATTTT. As protein: CASSAGLAGPSTDTQYF.